The source of this T cell receptor beta chain is a study of blood T cell dynamics during melanoma immunotherapy (dated by TCRdb to the early 2020s). Turning to the overall study: The patients had metastatic melanoma and were given first-line pembrolizumab or nivolumab plus ipilimumab as standard of care in the United Kingdom. To identify early correlates of response, the study profiled peripheral T cell receptor repertoires in patients with metastatic melanoma before and after one cycle of checkpoint inhibitor therapy. The training cohort consisted of consecutive patients, while an additional independent group of patients from the same centre was pooled to form an external validation set. What the study reported, not specific to this receptor: The study was unable to establish whether the T cell clones driving the repertoire changes were melanoma-specific or instead reflected general immune activation. The relatively small sample size was acknowledged as a potential limitation on generalization of the results. Unlike progressors, patients who went on to achieve disease control showed a bifurcated reorganization of the PBMC repertoire at W3, with either increased clonality or increased diversity.

Regarding this clone: The specificity of this receptor is unknown. Base-call qualities are not available, and no considerably larger clone is one nucleotide away.

Sequences SGHDT (CDR1) and YYEEEE (CDR2) are obtained from the germline V gene. Taken from cysteine to phenylalanine, the CDR3 has 15 residues. Of the read, only the CDR3 DNA is kept; its 45 bases are in frame from base 1. Trimming accounts for 4 bases at V and 4 bases at J, while the number of junction bases matched to no gene is 7. The time point tag for this specimen amounts to: pre-treatment baseline. Blood samples were collected before treatment (T0) and at week 3 (W3), after the first cycle of checkpoint blockade. Except for a couple of patients with rapid clinical progression, response was assessed 12 weeks after the first infusion by RECIST 1.1; disease control meant complete response, partial response or stable disease. Patients were excluded for prior systemic cancer treatment, concomitant immunosuppressant therapy or synchronous other active malignancies. Bulk PBMC and plasma cell-free DNA were both sequenced for TCR beta so that circulating cells and T cell turnover could be tracked. Lymphoprep and SepMate tubes were used to isolate PBMC from blood, and red cell lysis was then performed. QIAamp DNA Blood Mini kits were used to extract DNA from PBMC and sorted T cell subsets.

Every bulk PBMC sample was loaded with the same fixed amount of about 380 ng of DNA. TCR beta CDR3 sequences were amplified from genomic DNA with the immunoSEQ TCRb Assay kit following manufacturer instructions. The KAPA Library Quantification Kit for Illumina platforms was used to quantify the pooled libraries by qPCR. Pooled libraries were sequenced on an Illumina NextSeq 500, clustered at roughly 0.55-1.2 pM. In the original analysis: The TCR data were analyzed using immunoSEQ ANALYZER and the R LymphoSeq package. A rearrangement efficiency score was calculated as productive divided by the sum of productive and non-productive CDR3 sequences. Within each patient, timepoints were compared pairwise for clonality, measured with the Gini coefficient, and for diversity, measured with the Renyi index at alpha=1. Clonal relatedness used an edit distance of 3, and repertoire similarity used the Bhattacharyya coefficient, both computed in LymphoSeq. Linear discriminant analysis on week-3 changes in clonality and diversity was built with the R MASS and caret packages to classify response. This is the immuneACCESS table as TCRdb keeps it, with only in-frame sequences that have V and J called. A part of the clones is gone; compared with another copy, unresolved V genes explain less than half, and the rest is unexplained. V and J calls and clone size are given by that table; D and trimming were obtained from the DNA. This sample comprises approximately 23,000 clones, under 90% of them detected only once. About 1% of the sample rests with the top ten.

The TCR was taken from a human donor with melanoma. The starting material was blood, obtained from a patient treated with checkpoint blockade. This sequence uses TRBV5-6 and TRBJ1-5, with 8 bases matching TRBD1. The CDR3 here reads CASSLWTGTNQPQHF. The sequence in DNA is TGTGCCAGCAGCCTATGGACAGGGACGAATCAGCCCCAGCATTTT.